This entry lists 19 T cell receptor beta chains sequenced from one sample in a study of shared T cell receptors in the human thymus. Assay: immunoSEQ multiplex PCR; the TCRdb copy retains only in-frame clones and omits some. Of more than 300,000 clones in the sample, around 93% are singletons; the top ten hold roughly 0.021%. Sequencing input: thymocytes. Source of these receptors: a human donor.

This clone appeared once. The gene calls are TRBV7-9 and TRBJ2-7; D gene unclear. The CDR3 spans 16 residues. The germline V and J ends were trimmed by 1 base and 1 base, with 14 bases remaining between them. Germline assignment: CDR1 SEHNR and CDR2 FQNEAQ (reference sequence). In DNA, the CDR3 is TGTGCCAGCAGCTTAGTTCGACCTCAGGTTTCCTACGAGCAGTACTTC. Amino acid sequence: CASSLVRPQVSYEQYF.

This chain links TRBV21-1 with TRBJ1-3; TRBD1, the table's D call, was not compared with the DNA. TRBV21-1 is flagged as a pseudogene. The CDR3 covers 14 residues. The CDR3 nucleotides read TGTGCCAGGAAAAACCAGGACTCTGGAAACACCATATATTTT. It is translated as CARKNQDSGNTIYF.

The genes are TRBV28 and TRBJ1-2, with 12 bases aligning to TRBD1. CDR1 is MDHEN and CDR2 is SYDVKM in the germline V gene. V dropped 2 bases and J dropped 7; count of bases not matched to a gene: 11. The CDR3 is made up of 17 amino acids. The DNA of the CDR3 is TGTGCCAGCAGTTTACTTTCGATGGGACAGGGGGCGCTTGGCTACACCTTC. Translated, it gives CASSLLSMGQGALGYTF.

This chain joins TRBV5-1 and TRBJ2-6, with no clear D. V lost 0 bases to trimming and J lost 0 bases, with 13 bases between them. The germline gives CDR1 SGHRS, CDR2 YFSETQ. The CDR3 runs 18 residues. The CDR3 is CASSLAGSPSSGANVLTF. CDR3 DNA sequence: TGCGCCAGCAGCTTGGCGGGCAGCCCCAGCTCTGGGGCCAACGTCCTGACTTTC.

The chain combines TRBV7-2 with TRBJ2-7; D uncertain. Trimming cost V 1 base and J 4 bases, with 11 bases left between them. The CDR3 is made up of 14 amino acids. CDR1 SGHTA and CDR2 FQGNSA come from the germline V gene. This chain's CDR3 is CASSLVLYVYEQYF. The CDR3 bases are TGTGCCAGCAGCTTAGTGCTCTATGTATACGAGCAGTACTTC.

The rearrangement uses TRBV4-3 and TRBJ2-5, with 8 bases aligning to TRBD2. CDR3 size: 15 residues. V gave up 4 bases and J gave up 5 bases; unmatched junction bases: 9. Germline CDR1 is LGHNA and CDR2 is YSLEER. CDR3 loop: CASSLTRGGHETQYF. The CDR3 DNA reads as TGCGCCAGCAGCCTTACTCGGGGGGGGCACGAGACCCAGTACTTC.

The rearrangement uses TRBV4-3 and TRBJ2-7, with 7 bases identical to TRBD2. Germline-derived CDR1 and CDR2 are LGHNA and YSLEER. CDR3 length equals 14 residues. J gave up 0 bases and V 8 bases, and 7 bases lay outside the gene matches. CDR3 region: CASSAGDSSYEQYF. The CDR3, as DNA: TGCGCCAGCTCGGCGGGAGACAGCTCCTACGAGCAGTACTTC.

The CDR3 DNA reads as TGTGCCAGCACCGGGGACAGGGGTGAAAAACTGTTTTTT. It encodes CASTGDRGEKLFF. The rearrangement links TRBV6-6 to TRBJ1-4, with 10 nucleotides matching TRBD1. V shed 7 bases, J shed 7 bases, and the junction held 3 bases outside the gene matches. This CDR3 is 13 amino acids long. Looked up from germline, CDR1 is MNHNY and CDR2 is SVGAGI (reference sequence).

The CDR3 protein is CASSDAGTGGELFF. For the CDR3, the DNA is TGCGCCAGCAGTGACGCGGGAACCGGCGGGGAGCTGTTTTTT. This chain uses TRBV10-2 with TRBJ2-2; D is perhaps TRBD2 (6 bases). Germline CDR1 WSHSY, CDR2 SAAADI. CDR3 length: 14 residues. V lost 3 bases and J 7 bases, leaving 12 bases between the germline ends.

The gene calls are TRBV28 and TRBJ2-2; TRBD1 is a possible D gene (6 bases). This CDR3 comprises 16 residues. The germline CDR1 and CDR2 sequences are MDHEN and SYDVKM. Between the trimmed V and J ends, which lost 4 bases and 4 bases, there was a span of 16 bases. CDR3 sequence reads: CASSSDWQGITGELFF. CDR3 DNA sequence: TGTGCCAGCAGTTCTGACTGGCAGGGGATCACCGGGGAGCTGTTTTTT.

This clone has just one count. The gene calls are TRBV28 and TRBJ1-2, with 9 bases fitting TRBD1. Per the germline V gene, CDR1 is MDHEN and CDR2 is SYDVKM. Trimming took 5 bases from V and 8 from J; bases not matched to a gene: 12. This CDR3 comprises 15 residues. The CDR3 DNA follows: TGTGCCAGCAGTAGACAACAGGGGGCTTTTTACGGCTACACCTTC. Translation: CASSRQQGAFYGYTF.

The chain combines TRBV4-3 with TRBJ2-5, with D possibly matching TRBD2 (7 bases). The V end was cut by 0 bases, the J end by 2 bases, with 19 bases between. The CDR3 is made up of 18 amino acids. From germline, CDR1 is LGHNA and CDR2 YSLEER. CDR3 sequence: CASSQDWLSQGLQETQYF. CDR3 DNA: TGCGCCAGCAGCCAAGACTGGCTGTCACAGGGACTACAAGAGACCCAGTACTTC.

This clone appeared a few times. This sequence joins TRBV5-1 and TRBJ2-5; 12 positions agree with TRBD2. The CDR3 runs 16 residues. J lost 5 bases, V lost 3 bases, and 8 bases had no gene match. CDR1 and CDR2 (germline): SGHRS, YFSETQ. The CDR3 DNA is TGCGCCAGCAGCTCGGAGACTAGCGGGAGTGGGGAGACCCAGTACTTC. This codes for CASSSETSGSGETQYF.

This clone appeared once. The DNA of the CDR3 is TGTGCCAGCAGCTTTTTTCCGGGCCTTCAAGTAGGGACCCAGTACTTC. It encodes CASSFFPGLQVGTQYF. V gene TRBV5-5 combines with J gene TRBJ2-5; D remains unclear. Germline assignment: CDR1 SGHKS and CDR2 YYEKEE (reference sequence). V was trimmed by 2 bases and J by 7 bases, leaving 21 bases between them. This CDR3 has 16 amino acids.

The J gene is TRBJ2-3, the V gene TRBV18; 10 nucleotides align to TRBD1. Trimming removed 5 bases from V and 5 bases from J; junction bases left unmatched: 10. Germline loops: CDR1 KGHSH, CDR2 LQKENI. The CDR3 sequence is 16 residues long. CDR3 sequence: CASSSTGGCVGDTQYF. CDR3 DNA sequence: TGTGCCAGCTCATCGACAGGGGGCTGTGTGGGAGATACGCAGTATTTT.

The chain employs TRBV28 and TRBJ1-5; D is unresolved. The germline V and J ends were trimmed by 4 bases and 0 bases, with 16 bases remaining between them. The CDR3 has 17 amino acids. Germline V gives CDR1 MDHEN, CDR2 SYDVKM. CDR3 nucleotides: TGTGCCAGCAGTTCCGAGTCCAGGATTCCTAGCAATCAGCCCCAGCATTTT. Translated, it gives CASSSESRIPSNQPQHF. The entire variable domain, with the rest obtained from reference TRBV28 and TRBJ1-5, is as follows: DVKVTQSSRYLVKRTGEKVFLECVQDMDHENMFWYRQDPGLGLRLIYFSYDVKMKEKGDIPEGYSVSREKKERFSLILESASTNQTSMYLCASSSESRIPSNQPQHFGDGTRLSIL.

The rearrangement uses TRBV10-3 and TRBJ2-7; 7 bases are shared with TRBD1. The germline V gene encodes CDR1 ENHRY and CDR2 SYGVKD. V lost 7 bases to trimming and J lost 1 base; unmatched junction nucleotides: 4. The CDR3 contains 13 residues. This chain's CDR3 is CAITDRDSYEQYF. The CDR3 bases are TGTGCCATCACTGACAGGGATTCCTACGAGCAGTACTTC.

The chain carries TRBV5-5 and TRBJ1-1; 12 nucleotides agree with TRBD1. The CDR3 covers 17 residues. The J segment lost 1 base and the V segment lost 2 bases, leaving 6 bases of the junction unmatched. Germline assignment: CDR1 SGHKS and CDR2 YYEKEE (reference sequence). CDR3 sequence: CASSLRDRGPENTEAFF. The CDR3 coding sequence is TGTGCCAGCAGCTTACGGGACAGGGGGCCTGAGAACACTGAAGCTTTCTTT.

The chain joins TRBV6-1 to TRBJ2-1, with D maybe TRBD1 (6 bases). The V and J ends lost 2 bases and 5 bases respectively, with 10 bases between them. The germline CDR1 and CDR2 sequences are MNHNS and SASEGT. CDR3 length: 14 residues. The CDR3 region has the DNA TGTGCCAGCAGTGAATCTTGGACAGACAATGAGCAGTTCTTC. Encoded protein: CASSESWTDNEQFF.